A selection of T cell receptor beta chains follows, all from one sample in a study of blood T cell repertoires in COVID-19. The method was immunoSEQ multiplex PCR; TCRdb's version includes in-frame clones alone and lacks a portion of them. The sample contains 110,000 or so clones, around 85% of which appear only once. The sample consisted of peripheral blood. These receptors were taken from a human donor in a cohort sampled during active COVID-19. CDR3s include the opening cysteine and the closing phenylalanine or tryptophan. D genes are given only for firm matches. The size entry is marked missing in some rows and otherwise reads once, few, many or a size class.

V gene	J gene	clone size	D gene	CDR3 DNA	CDR3 protein
TRBV4-1	TRBJ2-3	NA	TRBD2	TGCGCCAGCAGCCAAGAAAGACTAGCCCTCAGCACAGATACGCAGTATTTT	CASSQERLALSTDTQYF
TRBV19	TRBJ1-4	medium-sized	NA	TGTGCCAGTACTCCCTTTAGGGGGATCAATCCAGCTAATGAAAAACTGTTTTTT	CASTPFRGINPANEKLFF
TRBV6-2/TRBV6-3	TRBJ2-2	few	TRBD2	TGTGCCAGCAGTTACGTCCCGGGACTAGCGGAGAACACCGGGGAGCTGTTTTTT	CASSYVPGLAENTGELFF
TRBV27	TRBJ2-3	NA	NA	TGTGCCAGCAGTTTAGTAATAGGAAGGAGCGCAGATACGCAGTATTTT	CASSLVIGRSADTQYF
TRBV9	TRBJ2-7	NA	TRBD2	TGTGCCAGCAGCGTAAGGGAGGGGCCAATATACGAGCAGTACTTC	CASSVREGPIYEQYF
TRBV5-4	TRBJ2-2	few	NA	TGTGCCAGCACTAAAACGGGACTGAACACCGGGGAGCTGTTTTTT	CASTKTGLNTGELFF
TRBV3-1/TRBV3-2	TRBJ2-1	NA	TRBD2	TGTGCCAGCAGCCGACTAGCGGGCTACAATGAGCAGTTCTTC	CASSRLAGYNEQFF
TRBV30	TRBJ1-6	NA	TRBD1	TGTGCCTGGAGTCCCCCGGGGGACAGGGCGAATTCACCCCTCCACTTT	CAWSPPGDRANSPLHF
TRBV2	TRBJ2-3	NA	NA	TGTGCCAGCAGAGAGCTGCACGGCACAGATACGCAGTATTTT	CASRELHGTDTQYF
TRBV6-5	TRBJ1-1	NA	NA	TGTGCCAGCAGTTCTCAGTTGAACACTGAAGCTTTCTTT	CASSSQLNTEAFF
TRBV5-4	TRBJ1-2	NA	TRBD1	TGTGCCAGCAGCTTGACCCGGGACAGGGTCTATGGCTACACCTTC	CASSLTRDRVYGYTF
TRBV4-3	TRBJ1-5	NA	NA	TGCGCCAGCAGCCAAGATCCCAGGGGAAATCAGCCCCAGCATTTT	CASSQDPRGNQPQHF
TRBV5-6	TRBJ2-4	NA	TRBD1	TGTGCCAGCAGCTCTGGACAGGGGGCTGAGGCCAAAAACATTCAGTACTTC	CASSSGQGAEAKNIQYF
TRBV4-1	TRBJ2-7	few	TRBD1	TGCGCCAGCAGCCAAGCTCAGGGGGAATTCTACGAGCAGTACTTC	CASSQAQGEFYEQYF
TRBV2	TRBJ1-3	NA	TRBD1	TGTGCCAGCAGGTCGGACAGGCTCAACGTTGGAACCATATATTTT	CASRSDRLNVGTIYF
TRBV6-2/TRBV6-3	TRBJ2-1	NA	TRBD1	TGTGCCAGCAGTCAGGACAGGGGCCGGCGGTTCTTC	CASSQDRGRRFF
TRBV5-1	TRBJ1-1	NA	TRBD1	TGCGCCAGCAGCTTGGTCTCAGGGGGCCTGAACACTGAAGCTTTCTTT	CASSLVSGGLNTEAFF
TRBV6-5	TRBJ2-7	NA	TRBD1	TGTGCCAGCAATAACAGGGGTGGCGAGCAGTACTTC	CASNNRGGEQYF
TRBV9	TRBJ1-1	NA	NA	TGTGCCAGCAGCGCAGGGTATTGGGGGAACACTGAAGCTTTCTTT	CASSAGYWGNTEAFF
TRBV4-3	TRBJ2-3	NA	NA	TGCGCCAGCAACCAAGTCCCCGGGGGCACAGATACGCAGTATTTT	CASNQVPGGTDTQYF
TRBV19	TRBJ1-5	few	TRBD1	TGTGCCAGTAGGGAAAGGACAGGGGCTGAGGGGTTGCCCCAGCATTTT	CASRERTGAEGLPQHF
TRBV5-1	TRBJ1-5	NA	NA	TGCGCCAGCAGCTTGGGTCTGAATCAGCCCCAGCATTTT	CASSLGLNQPQHF
TRBV7-9	TRBJ1-5	NA	TRBD1	TGTGCCAGCAACTTAGGACGACAGGGGTTGAGGGAGCCCCAGCATTTT	CASNLGRQGLREPQHF
TRBV12-3/TRBV12-4	TRBJ1-1	NA	TRBD1	TGTGCCAGCAGCGACAGGGTGGGGACTGAAGCTTTCTTT	CASSDRVGTEAFF
TRBV7-2	TRBJ2-1	NA	NA	TGTGCCAGCAGCTTAGGATCCCCCAGGGGAGCCTACAATGAGCAGTTCTTC	CASSLGSPRGAYNEQFF
TRBV4-3	TRBJ2-5	NA	NA	TGCGCCAGCAGCCAAGAACACCGATTGGGGGGGACCCAGTACTTC	CASSQEHRLGGTQYF
TRBV19	TRBJ1-2	NA	TRBD1	TGTGCCAGTAGTATTGGGACAGTCTATGGCTACACCTTC	CASSIGTVYGYTF
TRBV9	TRBJ2-1	NA	TRBD2	TGTGCCAGCAGCGGCGGGGGGGCCCTGAATGAGCAGTTCTTC	CASSGGGALNEQFF
TRBV7-9	TRBJ1-1	NA	NA	TGTGCCAGCAGCCCGGAGGGTATTGAGGAGAACACTGAAGCTTTCTTT	CASSPEGIEENTEAFF
TRBV4-3	TRBJ2-2	NA	TRBD1	TGCGCCAGCAGCCAAGGGACAGGGCACACCGGGGAGCTGTTTTTT	CASSQGTGHTGELFF
TRBV5-1	TRBJ1-2	NA	NA	TGCGCCAGCAGCTTGGATTCAGGGCTAGGCTACACCTTC	CASSLDSGLGYTF
TRBV5-1	TRBJ2-2	NA	NA	TGCGCCAGCAGCTTTATTGGACAGCTGAACACCGGGGAGCTGTTTTTT	CASSFIGQLNTGELFF
TRBV5-8	TRBJ1-2	once	NA	TGTGCCAGCAGCATCAAGGGGGTGGCTGGCTACACCTTC	CASSIKGVAGYTF
TRBV7-9	TRBJ1-2	NA	NA	TGTGCCAGCAGCACGGACTCACAACCCTATGGCTACACCTTC	CASSTDSQPYGYTF
TRBV3-1/TRBV3-2	TRBJ2-1	NA	NA	TGTGCCAGCAGTAATGACTGGTATGAGCAGTTCTTC	CASSNDWYEQFF
TRBV6-5	TRBJ1-5	NA	TRBD1	TGTGCCAGCAGCTTGACAGGGGACTTACAGCAGCCCCAGCATTTT	CASSLTGDLQQPQHF
TRBV6-5	TRBJ1-2	NA	NA	TGTGCCAGCAGTTCGACAGGATCCTATGGCTACACCTTC	CASSSTGSYGYTF
TRBV4-3	TRBJ1-3	NA	NA	TGCGCCAGCAGCCAAGAAACAGGTTACGGAAACACCATATATTTT	CASSQETGYGNTIYF
TRBV7-8	TRBJ1-6	NA	TRBD1	TGTGCCAGCTCACGGGACAGGGGCGGATCACCCCTCCACTTT	CASSRDRGGSPLHF
TRBV19	TRBJ2-1	NA	TRBD1	TGTGCCAGTAGTAACAGGGGGCTCGGTGAGCAGTTCTTC	CASSNRGLGEQFF
TRBV5-3	TRBJ1-1	NA	NA	TGTGCCAGAAGCTTGGAAATTTTCCATGGAGACGGTGAAGCTTTCTTT	CARSLEIFHGDGEAFF
TRBV4-1	TRBJ2-1	NA	NA	TGCGCCAGCAGCCAGGCACAGGGCACCTACAATGAGCAGTTCTTC	CASSQAQGTYNEQFF
TRBV7-6	TRBJ1-4	NA	TRBD1	TGTGCCAGCAGCTTAAGGAGACAGGGGGAAACTAATGAAAAACTGTTTTTT	CASSLRRQGETNEKLFF
TRBV7-9	TRBJ2-7	few	TRBD1	TGTGCCAGCAGCCGTCGGGACAGCATCTACGAGCAGTACTTC	CASSRRDSIYEQYF
TRBV4-2	TRBJ2-1	NA	NA	TGTGCCAGCAGCCAAGGGCTAATAGAGAGGAATGAGCAGTTCTTC	CASSQGLIERNEQFF
TRBV7-9	TRBJ1-1	NA	NA	TGTGCCAGCAGCTTGTCTCAGGCGGGGGGCACTGAAGCTTTCTTT	CASSLSQAGGTEAFF
TRBV6-5	TRBJ1-5	once	TRBD1	TGTGCCAGCAGTTCAACAGGGGCTAGCAATCAGCCCCAGCATTTT	CASSSTGASNQPQHF
TRBV9	TRBJ2-3	NA	NA	TGTGCCAGCAGCGTAGGGTCTTACGGAGATACGCAGTATTTT	CASSVGSYGDTQYF
TRBV21-1	TRBJ2-3	NA	NA	TGTGCCAGCAGCAAAGGCAGGGGGTGGTGGACAGATACGCAGTATTTT	CASSKGRGWWTDTQYF
TRBV9	TRBJ2-5	NA	NA	TGTGCCAGCAGCTCTTTTGGGACACACAAGGAGACCCAGTACTTC	CASSSFGTHKETQYF
TRBV28	TRBJ2-5	NA	TRBD2	TGTGCCAGCAACGCGCGGGGGGGGCGGGAGACCCAGTACTTC	CASNARGGRETQYF
TRBV4-1	TRBJ1-6	few	NA	TGCGCCAGCAGCCAAGAGGGGGGAAGGGAAAATTCACCCCTCCACTTT	CASSQEGGRENSPLHF
TRBV24-1	TRBJ2-3	NA	TRBD1	TGTGCCACCAGTGACCTCGGGACAGGGTTCACAGATACGCAGTATTTT	CATSDLGTGFTDTQYF